The T cell receptor beta chain under discussion was sequenced for a study of blood T cell repertoires in COVID-19. Turning to the study itself: The samples span acute and convalescent COVID-19 from the United States, Italy and Spain. The cDNA or gDNA used as material had been derived from T cells, B-cell-depleted T cells, or PBMCs.

Study processing details: Using reference gene primer amplification, nucleated cell counts were estimated. Data came from immunoSEQ multiplex PCR; TCRdb stores just in-frame clones and leaves some out. V and J calls and clone size are given by that table; D and trimming were obtained from the DNA. Here the sample spans around 230,000 clones, over 70% being singletons. CDR3 length: 13 residues. Trimming removed 11 bases from V and 7 bases from J, with 17 bases in between. Germline CDR1 reads MGHDK; CDR2 reads SYGVNS. The gene calls are TRBV25-1 and TRBJ1-4, with a weak D call TRBD1 (6 bases). The receptor was isolated from a woman at least 80 years old with acute or convalescent COVID-19. Material: peripheral blood. The chain's CDR3 is CASQTRGGEKLFF. The DNA for the CDR3 is TGTGCCTCCCAGACCAGGGGCGGTGAAAAACTGTTTTTT.